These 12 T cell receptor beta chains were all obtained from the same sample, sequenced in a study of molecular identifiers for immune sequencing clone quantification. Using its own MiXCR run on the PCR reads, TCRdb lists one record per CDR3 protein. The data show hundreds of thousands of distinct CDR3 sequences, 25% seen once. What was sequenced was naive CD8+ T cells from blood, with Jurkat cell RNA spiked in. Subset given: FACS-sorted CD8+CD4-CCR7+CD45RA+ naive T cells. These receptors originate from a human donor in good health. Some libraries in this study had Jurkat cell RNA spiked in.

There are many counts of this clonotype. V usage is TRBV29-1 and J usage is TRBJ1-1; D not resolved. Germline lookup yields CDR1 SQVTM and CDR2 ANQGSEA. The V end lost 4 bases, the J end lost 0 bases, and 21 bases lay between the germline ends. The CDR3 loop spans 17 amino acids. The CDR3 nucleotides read TGCAGCGTTGTGGCAAACGTCGAAAATGTCGTGAACACTGAAGCTTTCTTT. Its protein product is CSVVANVENVVNTEAFF. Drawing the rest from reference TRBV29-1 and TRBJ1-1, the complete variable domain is SAVISQKPSRDICQRGTSLTIQCQVDSQVTMMFWYRQQPGQSLTLIATANQGSEATYESGFVIDKFPISRPNLTFSTLTVSNMSPEDSSIYLCSVVANVENVVNTEAFFGQGTRLTVV.

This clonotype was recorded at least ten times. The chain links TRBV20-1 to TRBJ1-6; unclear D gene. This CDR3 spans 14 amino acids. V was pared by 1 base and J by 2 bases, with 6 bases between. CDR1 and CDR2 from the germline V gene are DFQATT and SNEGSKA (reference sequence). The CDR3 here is CSARVDTYNSPLHF. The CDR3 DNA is TGCAGTGCTAGAGTCGACACCTATAATTCACCCCTCCACTTT.

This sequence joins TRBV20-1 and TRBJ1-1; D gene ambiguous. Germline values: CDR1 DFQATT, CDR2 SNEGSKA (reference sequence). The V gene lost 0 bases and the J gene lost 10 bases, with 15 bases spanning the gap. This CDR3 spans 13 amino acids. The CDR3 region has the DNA TGCAGTGCTAGAGATCGTTCACCCGTGGGAGCTTTCTTT. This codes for CSARDRSPVGAFF.

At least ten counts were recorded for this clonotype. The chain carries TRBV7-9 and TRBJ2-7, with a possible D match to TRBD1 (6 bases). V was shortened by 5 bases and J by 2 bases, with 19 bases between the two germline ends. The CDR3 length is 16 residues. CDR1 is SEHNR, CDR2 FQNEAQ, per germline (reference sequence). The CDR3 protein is CASSLSPGQRTYEQYF. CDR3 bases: TGTGCCAGCAGCCTCTCCCCGGGACAACGTACCTACGAGCAGTACTTC.

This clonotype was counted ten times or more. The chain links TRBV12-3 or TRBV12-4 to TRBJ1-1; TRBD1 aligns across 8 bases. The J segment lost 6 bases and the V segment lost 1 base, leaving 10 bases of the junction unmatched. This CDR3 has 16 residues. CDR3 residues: CASSLELQGVGAEAFF. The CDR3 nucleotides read TGTGCCAGCAGTTTAGAACTACAGGGGGTGGGCGCTGAAGCTTTCTTT.

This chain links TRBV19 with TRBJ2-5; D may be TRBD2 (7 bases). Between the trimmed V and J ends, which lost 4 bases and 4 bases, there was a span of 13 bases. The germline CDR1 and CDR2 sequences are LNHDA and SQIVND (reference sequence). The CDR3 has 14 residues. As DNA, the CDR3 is TGTGCCAGTAGTACACAGGGCGGGGGAGAGACCCAGTACTTC. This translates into CASSTQGGGETQYF. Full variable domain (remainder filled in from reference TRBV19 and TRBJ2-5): DGGITQSPKYLFRKEGQNVTLSCEQNLNHDAMYWYRQDPGQGLRLIYYSQIVNDFQKGDIAEGYSVSREKKESFPLTVTSAQKNPTAFYLCASSTQGGGETQYFGPGTRLLVL.

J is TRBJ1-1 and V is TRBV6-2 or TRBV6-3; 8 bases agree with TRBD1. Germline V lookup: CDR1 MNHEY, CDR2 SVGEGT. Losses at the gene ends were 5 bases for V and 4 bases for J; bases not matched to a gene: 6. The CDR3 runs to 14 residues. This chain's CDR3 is CASSNLDRVTEAFF. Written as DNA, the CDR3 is TGTGCCAGCAGTAATCTGGACAGGGTCACTGAAGCTTTCTTT.

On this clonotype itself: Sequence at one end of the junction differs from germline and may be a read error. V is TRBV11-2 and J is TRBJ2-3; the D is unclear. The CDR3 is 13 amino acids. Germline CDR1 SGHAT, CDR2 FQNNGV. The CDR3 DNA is TGTGCCAGCAGCCCCCCCCCACGAGATACGCACTATTTT. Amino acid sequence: CASSPPPRDTHYF.

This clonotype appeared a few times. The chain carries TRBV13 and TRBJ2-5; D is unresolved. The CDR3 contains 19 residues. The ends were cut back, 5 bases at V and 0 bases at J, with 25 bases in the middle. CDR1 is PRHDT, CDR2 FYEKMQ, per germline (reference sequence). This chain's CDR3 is CASSPGSSVELGYQETQYF. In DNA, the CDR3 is TGTGCCAGCAGCCCCGGTTCATCAGTTGAACTGGGGTACCAAGAGACCCAGTACTTC.

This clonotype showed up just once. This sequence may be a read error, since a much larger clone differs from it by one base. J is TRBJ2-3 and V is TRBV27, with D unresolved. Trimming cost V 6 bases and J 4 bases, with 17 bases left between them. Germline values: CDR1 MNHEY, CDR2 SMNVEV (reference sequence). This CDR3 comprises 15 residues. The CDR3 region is CASRPLSPGADTQYF. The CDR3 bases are TGTGCCAGCAGACCCTTGAGCCCCGGTGCAGATACGCAGTATTTT.

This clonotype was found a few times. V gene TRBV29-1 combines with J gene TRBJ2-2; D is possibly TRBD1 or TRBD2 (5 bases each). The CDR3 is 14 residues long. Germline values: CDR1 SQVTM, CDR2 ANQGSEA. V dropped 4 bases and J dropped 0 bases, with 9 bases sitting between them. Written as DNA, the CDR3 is TGCAGCGTTGGGGGGACCCCGAACACCGGGGAGCTGTTTTTT. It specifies CSVGGTPNTGELFF.

The CDR3 is CASSAQAMNSPLHF. DNA for the CDR3: TGTGCCAGCAGCGCACAGGCAATGAATTCACCCCTCCACTTT. V usage is TRBV5-5 and J usage is TRBJ1-6; D may be TRBD1 (5 bases). The V end lost 4 bases, the J end lost 7 bases, and 12 bases lay between the germline ends. CDR3 size: 14 residues. Per germline, CDR1 SGHKS and CDR2 YYEKEE (reference sequence).